This TCR beta chain was captured by sequencing in a study of molecular identifiers for immune sequencing clone quantification. A word on this clonotype: What it binds is not known.

The CDR3 sequence is 14 residues long. Trimming cost V 1 base and J 2 bases, with 7 bases left between them. CDR1 and CDR2 from the germline V gene are SGHVS and FNYEAQ. Whole-study findings and limits: Single-cell amounts of spiked Jurkat TCR RNA were reportedly detectable among over 750,000 naive cells.

Naive CD8 T cells were sorted as CD8+CD4-CCR7+CD45RA+. TCRdb itself ran the PCR reads through MiXCR, one entry per CDR3 protein. This sample yields roughly 100,000 distinct CDR3 sequences, of which less than 35% are seen a single time; 9% to 10% belongs to the top ten. Specimen: naive CD8+ T cells from blood, with Jurkat cell RNA spiked in. As to subset: FACS-sorted CD8+CD4-CCR7+CD45RA+ naive T cells. The chain has TRBV7-6 and TRBJ2-3; D unresolved. The clonotype was recovered from a human donor in good health. Some libraries in this study had Jurkat cell RNA spiked in. CDR3 in amino acids: CASSLGPPTDTQYF. CDR3 in DNA: TGTGCCAGCAGCTTAGGACCGCCCACAGATACGCAGTATTTT.